Below, 23 T cell receptor beta chains from the same sample are listed, as sequenced in a study of STAT5B mutations in CD4+ large granular lymphocyte leukemia. TCRdb keeps only in-frame clones here, not all; method: immunoSEQ multiplex PCR. This table holds approximately 30,000 clones, roughly 77% found once. The source material was CD4+ T cells from blood buffy coats. These receptors were taken from a human donor in good health.

The chain carries TRBV19 and TRBJ2-3; D uncertain. This CDR3 comprises 13 residues. The germline V and J ends were trimmed by 4 bases and 2 bases, with 7 bases remaining between them. In germline, CDR1 is LNHDA, CDR2 SQIVND (reference sequence). The CDR3: CASSRGATDTQYF. Here the CDR3 DNA reads TGTGCCAGTAGTAGAGGCGCCACAGATACGCAGTATTTT. The variable domain in full, with the rest retrieved from reference TRBV19 and TRBJ2-3, is DGGITQSPKYLFRKEGQNVTLSCEQNLNHDAMYWYRQDPGQGLRLIYYSQIVNDFQKGDIAEGYSVSREKKESFPLTVTSAQKNPTAFYLCASSRGATDTQYFGPGTRLTVL.

A single count supports this clone. The genes are TRBV5-1 and TRBJ1-4; D is ambiguous. Germline lookup yields CDR1 SGHRS and CDR2 YFSETQ. The V end was cut by 5 bases, the J end by 4 bases, with 15 bases between. The length of the CDR3 is 15 residues. The CDR3 region has the DNA TGCGCCAGCAGACTCAGGACCGTGAATAATGAAAAACTGTTTTTT. Protein product: CASRLRTVNNEKLFF.

This chain joins TRBV28 and TRBJ2-7; D gene unclear. The CDR3 loop spans 14 amino acids. In germline, CDR1 is MDHEN, CDR2 SYDVKM. V was clipped by 3 bases and J by 0 bases, with 9 bases between them. CDR3 DNA: TGTGCCAGCAGTTTTAACAGACACTCCTACGAGCAGTACTTC. The encoded protein is CASSFNRHSYEQYF.

This sequence joins TRBV2 and TRBJ1-4, with D possibly matching TRBD1 (5 bases). Germline V gives CDR1 SNHLY, CDR2 FYNNEI. CDR3 length equals 14 residues. V gave up 5 bases and J gave up 5 bases, with 12 bases separating them. The CDR3 DNA sequence: TGTGCCAGCAGTCCTGGGGACGGGAATGAAAAACTGTTTTTT. Its protein product is CASSPGDGNEKLFF.

This clone was seen more than once but under ten times. The gene calls are TRBV2 and TRBJ1-5, with 7 nucleotides matching TRBD1. Germline V gene sequence: CDR1 SNHLY, CDR2 FYNNEI. With V trimmed by 5 bases and J by 3 bases, 7 bases remained unmatched. The CDR3 is 15 amino acids. The CDR3 reads CASSPSGTANQPQHF. CDR3 sequence (DNA): TGTGCCAGCAGTCCCAGCGGGACAGCCAATCAGCCCCAGCATTTT.

This clone was recorded a few times. The gene calls are TRBV4-1 and TRBJ2-7, with D uncertain. This CDR3 comprises 13 residues. CDR1 and CDR2 (germline): MGHRA, YSYEKL. Trimming took 4 bases from V and 6 from J, leaving 13 bases between them. The CDR3 DNA reads TGCGCCAGCAGCCGAGACCGGTCAGGCGAGCAGTACTTC. Its translation is CASSRDRSGEQYF.

This clone was seen just once. V and J are TRBV18 and TRBJ1-4; 8 bases are a match to TRBD1. V dropped 1 base and J dropped 1; count of bases not matched to a gene: 8. The germline CDR1 and CDR2 sequences are KGHSH and LQKENI. The CDR3 is made up of 18 amino acids. The CDR3 nucleotides are TGTGCCAGCTCACCACTAGGACAGGGAGGAGGAACTAATGAAAAACTGTTTTTT. Protein sequence: CASSPLGQGGGTNEKLFF. Full variable domain (outside the CDR3, taken from reference TRBV18 and TRBJ1-4): NAGVMQNPRHLVRRRGQEARLRCSPMKGHSHVYWYRQLPEEGLKFMVYLQKENIIDESGMPKERFSAEFPKEGPSILRIQQVVRGDSAAYFCASSPLGQGGGTNEKLFFGSGTQLSVL.

The rearrangement uses TRBV5-4 and TRBJ2-7, with 10 bases lining up with TRBD2. V trimming: 0 bases; J trimming: 5 bases; junction bases outside the gene matches: 5. The V gene's germline CDR1 is SGHNT and CDR2 YYREEE (reference sequence). The CDR3 loop spans 15 amino acids. The CDR3 DNA reads TGTGCCAGCAGCTTGGGCAGCGGGAGGGCCAACGAGCAGTACTTC. This sequence encodes CASSLGSGRANEQYF.

V gene TRBV2 combines with J gene TRBJ1-1, with D unclear. Germline-derived CDR1 and CDR2 are SNHLY and FYNNEI. CDR3 length equals 14 residues. Trimming left V 5 bases short and J 1 base short, with 11 bases between. The CDR3 loop is CASSRVIENTEAFF. CDR3 DNA sequence: TGTGCCAGCAGTCGAGTAATAGAGAACACTGAAGCTTTCTTT.

The gene calls are TRBV6-1 and TRBJ2-7, with TRBD2 as a possible D gene (5 bases). Trimming removed 2 bases at V and 3 bases at J, with 17 bases between. CDR1 is MNHNS and CDR2 is SASEGT in the germline V gene. The CDR3 runs 16 residues. CDR3 in amino acids: CASSEYEGRVYYEQYF. CDR3 nucleotides: TGTGCCAGCAGTGAATATGAGGGAAGGGTCTACTACGAGCAGTACTTC.

Only one count was recorded for this clone. V gene TRBV21-1 combines with J gene TRBJ2-1; the D segment call TRBD2 is taken from the table without a DNA check. TRBV21-1 is assigned pseudogene status. This CDR3 has 19 amino acids. This chain's CDR3 is CASSTNSPSSSLVDNEQFF. The CDR3 DNA reads TGTGCCAGCAGCACAAACTCGCCCTCCTCGTCCCTGGTCGACAATGAGCAGTTCTTC.

This clone was seen a handful of times. V and J are TRBV18 and TRBJ1-1; a weak D match, TRBD1 (5 bases). Germline V gene lookup returns CDR1 KGHSH and CDR2 LQKENI. V was cut by 1 base and J by 1 base, with 10 bases left in between. The CDR3 sequence is 15 residues long. The DNA of the CDR3 is TGTGCCAGCTCACCACTAGGGGAGGGGAACACTGAAGCTTTCTTT. Translated: CASSPLGEGNTEAFF. Full variable domain (remainder filled in from reference TRBV18 and TRBJ1-1): NAGVMQNPRHLVRRRGQEARLRCSPMKGHSHVYWYRQLPEEGLKFMVYLQKENIIDESGMPKERFSAEFPKEGPSILRIQQVVRGDSAAYFCASSPLGEGNTEAFFGQGTRLTVV.

This sequence joins TRBV5-6 and TRBJ2-6, with D perhaps TRBD2 (5 bases). CDR1 and CDR2 (germline): SGHDT, YYEEEE. The length of the CDR3 is 15 residues. V was clipped by 5 bases and J by 2 bases, with 11 bases between them. For the CDR3, the DNA is TGTGCCAGCAGGAAGAACGGGGCTGGGGCCAACGTCCTGACTTTC. Encoded protein: CASRKNGAGANVLTF.

This chain uses TRBV5-1 with TRBJ1-3; TRBD1 agrees at 7 bases. The CDR3 is made up of 13 amino acids. Germline CDR1 reads SGHRS; CDR2 reads YFSETQ. Trimming took 8 bases from V and 6 from J; bases not matched to a gene: 8. CDR3 region: CARRGQPVNTIYF. The CDR3 DNA reads TGCGCCAGACGGGGACAGCCTGTAAACACCATATATTTT.

A few counts support this clone. The gene calls are TRBV6-5 and TRBJ1-4, with a possible D match to TRBD1 (5 bases). Trimming shortened V by 4 bases and J by 3 bases, and 12 bases separated the two germline ends. Germline CDR1 MNHEY, CDR2 SVGAGI. CDR3 length equals 15 residues. The CDR3 region is CASSSSGRSNEKLFF. The CDR3 DNA reads TGTGCCAGCAGTTCCTCGGGACGGTCTAATGAAAAACTGTTTTTT.

CDR3 DNA: TGTGCCAGCAGTCACCGAGGCGGGAACATTCAGTACTTC. Its translation is CASSHRGGNIQYF. V usage is TRBV28 and J usage is TRBJ2-4, with a possible D match to TRBD2 (5 bases). Trimming took 5 bases from V and 7 from J, leaving 12 bases between them. Germline V gene data show CDR1 as MDHEN and CDR2 as SYDVKM. The CDR3 has 13 residues.

This clone was observed a handful of times. The V call is TRBV30, the J call TRBJ1-5; TRBD1 might be the D (5 bases). Germline V lookup: CDR1 GTSNPN, CDR2 SVGIG (reference sequence). The CDR3 contains 13 residues. V lost 2 bases, J lost 5 bases, and 10 bases lay in between. This CDR3 reads CAWSLEQDQPQHF. CDR3 bases: TGTGCCTGGAGTTTGGAACAGGATCAGCCCCAGCATTTT.

The rearrangement joins TRBV29-1 to TRBJ1-4; maybe TRBD1 (5 bases). The CDR3 sequence is 16 residues long. Germline-derived CDR1 and CDR2 are SQVTM and ANQGSEA. V lost 5 bases to trimming and J lost 0 bases, with 16 bases between them. As DNA, the CDR3 is TGCAGCGTTTATTCCGGGGAAGGGGCAACTAATGAAAAACTGTTTTTT. This encodes CSVYSGEGATNEKLFF.

This clone appeared once. V usage is TRBV7-2 and J usage is TRBJ1-5, with 7 bases matching TRBD1. After removal of 4 bases from V and 1 base from J, the junction contained 10 bases not matched to a gene. CDR3 length: 17 residues. Germline V gene data show CDR1 as SGHTA and CDR2 as FQGNSA. CDR3 amino acids: CASSSGDRVWSNQPQHF. In DNA, the CDR3 is TGTGCCAGCAGCTCCGGCGACAGGGTATGGAGCAATCAGCCCCAGCATTTT.

In its sample, this clone was seen once. This sequence joins TRBV6-1 and TRBJ2-7, with TRBD2 as a possible D gene (5 bases). Trimming took 6 bases from V and 7 from J, leaving 19 bases between them. There are 14 residues in the CDR3. Germline loops: CDR1 MNHNS, CDR2 SASEGT. The CDR3 here is CASRSWATSGEQYF. CDR3 nucleotides: TGTGCCAGCAGATCTTGGGCCACTAGTGGAGAGCAGTACTTC.

The chain is built from TRBV4-1 and TRBJ2-2; D remains ambiguous. Between the trimmed V and J ends, which lost 2 bases and 1 base, there was a span of 11 bases. The V gene's germline CDR1 is MGHRA and CDR2 YSYEKL. This CDR3 is 16 amino acids long. The CDR3: CASSQLDLVNTGELFF. CDR3 DNA: TGCGCCAGCAGCCAATTGGATCTTGTGAACACCGGGGAGCTGTTTTTT.

This clone was observed a few times. V gene TRBV19 combines with J gene TRBJ1-4; 8 bases match TRBD1. Germline V lookup: CDR1 LNHDA, CDR2 SQIVND (reference sequence). V shed 4 bases and J 13 bases; nucleotides not matched to a gene: 5. CDR3 length: 12 amino acids. CDR3 DNA: TGTGCCAGTAGTACCGACAGGGGTGGACTGTTTTTT. It is translated as CASSTDRGGLFF.

A few counts support this clone. V usage is TRBV6-6 and J usage is TRBJ1-1, with TRBD1 matching over 7 bases. V dropped 7 bases and J dropped 5; count of bases not matched to a gene: 10. CDR3 size: 14 residues. CDR1 is MNHNY, CDR2 SVGAGI, per germline (reference sequence). CDR3 coding DNA: TGTGCCAGCAAGGGGGAGCAGGGGGTAACTGAAGCTTTCTTT. It is translated as CASKGEQGVTEAFF.